This T cell receptor (beta chain) was identified during a study of regulatory T cells in long-lasting Graves disease. Study context: Patients newly diagnosed with Graves' had been on antithyroid drugs for under 3 months.

This CDR3 comprises 15 residues. The V gene end was trimmed by 3 bases and the J gene end by 6 bases; junction bases not matched to a gene: 11. CDR1 and CDR2 from the germline V gene are MNHEY and SVGAGI. The time point: newly diagnosed GD, antithyroid drugs for less than 3 months. Scientists built the TCR library using RNA that was extracted from PBMCs. Through Arm-PCR of CDR3 regions and iRepertoire HTBI primers, TCR beta libraries were built. One entry per CDR3 protein results from TCRdb running MiXCR on the multiplex PCR reads. This table has under 800,000 distinct CDR3 sequences, under 20% appearing once. This clonotype was seen repeatedly, ten times or more. Separately, the same data were catalogued under a study of T cells in Graves' hyperthyroidism and ophthalmopathy. As reported in that work: Across 18 months, stable Graves' hyperthyroidism was marked by no progression to ophthalmopathy. When the TCR CDR3 underwent first-round RT-PCR, the HTBI primer set was used. Separation of ophthalmopathy from stable hyperthyroidism was achieved by a 13 V-J model.

The rearrangement links TRBV6-5 to TRBJ2-7; TRBD2 agrees at 7 bases. The sequencing here drew on peripheral blood mononuclear cells (PBMCs), taken at new diagnosis, from a patient treated with antithyroid drugs. The receptor was derived from a woman aged 25 to 39 with Graves disease. CDR3 in amino acids: CASSYRAGESAEQYF. The CDR3 region has the DNA TGTGCCAGCAGTTATAGGGCGGGAGAATCTGCCGAGCAGTACTTC.